Listed below are T cell receptor beta chains from one sample, sequenced in a study of blood T cell repertoires in COVID-19. The protocol was immunoSEQ multiplex PCR, while the TCRdb copy is restricted to in-frame clones and leaves out a portion. The sample consists of 200,000 to 300,000 clones, approximately 85% of them appearing once. Material for sequencing was peripheral blood. The source is a man in his forties or fifties with acute or convalescent COVID-19. CDR3s include the opening cysteine and the closing phenylalanine or tryptophan. Each record gives: D gene, clone size, J gene, V gene, CDR3 DNA, CDR3 protein. D genes are given only for firm matches. Size values are once, few and many counts, or a class for expanded clones, and some rows have none.

NA,NA,TRBJ2-7,TRBV3-1/TRBV3-2,TGTGCCAGCAGCCAAGAACCCTTGAGCCCTTACGAGCAGTACTTC,CASSQEPLSPYEQYF
NA,once,TRBJ1-5,TRBV6-6,TGTGCCAGCAGTCCCGCACCAGGGGCTCAGCCCCAGCATTTT,CASSPAPGAQPQHF
TRBD1,NA,TRBJ2-6,TRBV13,TGTGCCAGCAGCTTAGTAGTGGACAGGGAGCCCGGGGCCAACGTCCTGACTTTC,CASSLVVDREPGANVLTF
NA,few,TRBJ2-6,TRBV9,TGTGCCAGCAGCCAGAAGAGGTCCGTTTCCTCTGGGGCCAACGTCCTGACTTTC,CASSQKRSVSSGANVLTF
NA,NA,TRBJ2-1,TRBV7-6,TGTGCCAGCAGCCTTGGAGGATCCCTCTACAATGAGCAGTTCTTC,CASSLGGSLYNEQFF
TRBD2,NA,TRBJ2-7,TRBV6-5,TGTGCCAGCAGCCCCTGGACTAGCGGGAGCGGGGAGCAGTACTTC,CASSPWTSGSGEQYF
NA,NA,TRBJ1-2,TRBV6-5,TGTGCCAGCAGTTACCTCGGGAGCTACTATGGCTACACCTTC,CASSYLGSYYGYTF
TRBD1,NA,TRBJ2-2,TRBV18,TGTGCCAGCTCACACAATACAGGGGAAGCGGCCGGGGAGCTGTTTTTT,CASSHNTGEAAGELFF
NA,NA,TRBJ1-6,TRBV5-6,TGTGCCAGCAGCCCTCAGGGGTCCTATAATTCACCCCTCCACTTT,CASSPQGSYNSPLHF
NA,NA,TRBJ2-1,TRBV5-1,TGCGCCAGCAGCATAGATTACAATGAGCAGTTCTTC,CASSIDYNEQFF
TRBD1,NA,TRBJ1-3,TRBV29-1,TGCAGCGTAAAAGGGACAGCTGGAAACACCATATATTTT,CSVKGTAGNTIYF
TRBD2,NA,TRBJ2-1,TRBV4-1,TGCGCCAGCAGCCAAGATAGGGCTAGCGGGGCCTACAATGAGCAGTTCTTC,CASSQDRASGAYNEQFF
TRBD1,NA,TRBJ1-5,TRBV18,TGTGCCAGCTCACTACCGGGACAGGGCAATCAGCCCCAGCATTTT,CASSLPGQGNQPQHF
TRBD1,NA,TRBJ2-2,TRBV3-1/TRBV3-2,TGTGCCAGCAGTTCCGGACAGGGGGCCGGGGAGCTGTTTTTT,CASSSGQGAGELFF
TRBD2,once,TRBJ2-3,TRBV11-3,TGTGCCAGCAGCTTAGAAGGACTAGCGGAGAACTCAGATACGCAGTATTTT,CASSLEGLAENSDTQYF
NA,NA,TRBJ2-1,TRBV6-1,TGTGCCAGCAGTGTAGCCAGGGCTCCCCTTGTGAATGAGCAGTTCTTC,CASSVARAPLVNEQFF
TRBD1,NA,TRBJ2-3,TRBV20-1,TGCAGTGCTAGTCGGACAGGGAATCAGGTAGATACGCAGTATTTT,CSASRTGNQVDTQYF
NA,NA,TRBJ1-4,TRBV28,TGTGCCAGCAGCTCATCGGGACAAAGCAATGAAAAACTGTTTTTT,CASSSSGQSNEKLFF
TRBD1,NA,TRBJ1-1,TRBV19,TGTGCCAGTAGCCCGGGACAGTCGTTTGCTGAAGCTTTCTTT,CASSPGQSFAEAFF
TRBD1,NA,TRBJ2-7,TRBV3-1/TRBV3-2,TGTGCCAGCAGCCAAGGACAGGGCCAGTACTTC,CASSQGQGQYF
NA,NA,TRBJ1-2,TRBV24-1,TGTGCCACCTCACACGGGGAAATGGGGAACTATGGCTACACCTTC,CATSHGEMGNYGYTF
NA,NA,TRBJ1-4,TRBV6-5,TGTGCCAGCAGTTACGGCAGGGGTCAGGAAAAACTGTTTTTT,CASSYGRGQEKLFF
TRBD1,NA,TRBJ1-2,TRBV10-3,TGTGCCATCAGCACACAGGGGGGAAGAGGCTACACCTTC,CAISTQGGRGYTF
TRBD2,NA,TRBJ2-1,TRBV6-5,TGTGCCAGCAGGCTAGCGGGAGATTTAGCGAGTGAGCAGTTCTTC,CASRLAGDLASEQFF
NA,NA,TRBJ2-3,TRBV7-9,TGTGCCAGCGGGCGGGGCACAGATACGCAGTATTTT,CASGRGTDTQYF
NA,few,TRBJ1-1,TRBV6-1,TGTGCCAGCAGTGAGTGGTACACCTCGAACACTGAAGCTTTCTTT,CASSEWYTSNTEAFF
NA,NA,TRBJ2-2,TRBV30,TGTGCCTGGAGTGTTTATCCGACCGGGGAGCTGTTTTTT,CAWSVYPTGELFF
TRBD1,NA,TRBJ1-2,TRBV27,TGTGCCAGCAGGGGCCCGGGGACAGGGGGAGGCTACACCTTC,CASRGPGTGGGYTF
TRBD1,NA,TRBJ1-1,TRBV12-3/TRBV12-4,TGTGCCAGCAGAGACAGGGGAGACACTGAAGCTTTCTTT,CASRDRGDTEAFF
NA,NA,TRBJ2-3,TRBV27,TGTGCCAGCAGTACCGACAGGGATACGCAGTATTTT,CASSTDRDTQYF
NA,NA,TRBJ1-2,TRBV6-4,TGTGCCAGCAGTGACTCGGCGGGAAGAGGCTACACCTTC,CASSDSAGRGYTF
NA,NA,TRBJ2-7,TRBV11-2,TGTGCCAGCAGCTTAGATCGCGGGGAAGTCGCCTACGAGCAGTACTTC,CASSLDRGEVAYEQYF
NA,NA,TRBJ2-1,TRBV6-5,TGTGCCAGCAGGATACAGTCCGAAGGGGGGCAGTTCTTC,CASRIQSEGGQFF
NA,NA,TRBJ1-2,TRBV5-1,TGCGCCAGCAGCTTGGTCGAGACTAACTATGGCTACACCTTC,CASSLVETNYGYTF
NA,NA,TRBJ2-7,TRBV4-1,TGCGCCAGCAGCCGTCAGGGGCGGGAGTCTTTCTACGAGCAGTACTTC,CASSRQGRESFYEQYF